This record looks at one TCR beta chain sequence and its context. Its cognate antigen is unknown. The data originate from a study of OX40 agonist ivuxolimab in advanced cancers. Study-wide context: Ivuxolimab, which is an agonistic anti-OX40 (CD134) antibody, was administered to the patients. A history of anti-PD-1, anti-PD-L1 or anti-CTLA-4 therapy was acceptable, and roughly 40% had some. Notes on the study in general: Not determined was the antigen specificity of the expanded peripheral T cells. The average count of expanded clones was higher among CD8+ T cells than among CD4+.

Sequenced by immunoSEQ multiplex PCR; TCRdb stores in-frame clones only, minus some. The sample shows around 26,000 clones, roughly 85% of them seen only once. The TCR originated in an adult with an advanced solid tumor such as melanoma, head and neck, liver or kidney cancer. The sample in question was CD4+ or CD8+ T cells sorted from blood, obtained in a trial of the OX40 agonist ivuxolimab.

CDR3 in amino acids: CASSPDRERSPLHF. The CDR3 DNA reads as TGCGCCAGCAGCCCAGACAGGGAGAGATCACCCCTCCACTTT. The chain recombines TRBV5-1 with TRBJ1-6, with 7 bases fitting TRBD1. Per the germline V gene, CDR1 is SGHRS and CDR2 is YFSETQ. The CDR3 covers 14 residues. V trimming: 4 bases; J trimming: 10 bases; junction bases outside the gene matches: 8.